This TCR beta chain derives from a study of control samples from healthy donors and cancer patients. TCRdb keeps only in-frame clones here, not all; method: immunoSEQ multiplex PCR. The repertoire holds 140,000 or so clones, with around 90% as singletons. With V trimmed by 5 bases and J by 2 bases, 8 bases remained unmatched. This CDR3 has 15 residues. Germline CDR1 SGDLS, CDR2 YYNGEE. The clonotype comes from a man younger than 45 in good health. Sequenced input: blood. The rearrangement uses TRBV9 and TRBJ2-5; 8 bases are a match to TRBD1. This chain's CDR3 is CASSFSGQGQETQYF. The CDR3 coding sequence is TGTGCCAGCAGTTTCTCCGGACAGGGTCAAGAGACCCAGTACTTC.